This record covers a single T cell receptor beta chain. These data belong to a study of type 1 regulatory T cells. Study information: An in vitro protocol generated T-allo10, a Tr1-enriched, alloantigen-specific CD4 T cell product.

The germline V gene has CDR1 SGHKS and CDR2 YYEKEE (reference sequence). The CDR3 runs 13 residues. Germline trimming cut 4 bases from V and 4 bases from J; bases unmatched to any gene: 3. TCRdb reprocessed the reads with MiXCR, giving one entry per CDR3 protein. Among 88,000 or so distinct CDR3 sequences listed, about 28% were seen once. The sequence came from a human donor in good health. The chain has TRBV5-5 and TRBJ1-2; TRBD1 agrees at 8 bases. The specimen was CD4+ T cells, either the whole sample or a sorted fraction (not recorded which). The CDR3 region is CASSTGTGYGYTF. The CDR3 bases are TGTGCCAGCAGCACCGGGACAGGCTATGGCTACACCTTC.